This TCR beta chain was recovered during a study of OX40 agonist ivuxolimab in advanced cancers. For the study at large: Patients were infused with ivuxolimab every 2 weeks at 0.01 to 10 mg/kg. Having had anti-PD-1, anti-PD-L1 or anti-CTLA-4 therapy before was allowed, and around 44% had some.

As concerns this clone: What it binds is not known.

TCRdb's copy holds only in-frame clones and misses some; the assay was immunoSEQ multiplex PCR. The sample carries 40,000 to 50,000 clones, about 80% recorded once. Trimming removed 3 bases at V and 6 bases at J, with 8 bases between. The CDR3 has 11 residues. Per the germline V gene, CDR1 is DFQATT and CDR2 is SNEGSKA (reference sequence). Study conclusions and caveats: Clonal expansion in partial responders at 0.1-3.0 mg/kg ranked among the lowest.

Autoimmune disease history or systemic immunosuppression was exclusionary. This sequence joins TRBV20-1 and TRBJ1-2; no reliable D call. The TCR originated in an adult with an advanced solid tumor such as melanoma, head and neck, liver or kidney cancer. The sample consisted of CD4+ or CD8+ T cells sorted from blood, taken in a trial of the OX40 agonist ivuxolimab. In nucleotides, the CDR3 is TGCAGTGCTAGGGATACTGATGGCTACACCTTC. Amino acid sequence: CSARDTDGYTF.